The present TCR beta chain was sequenced within a study of blood T cell repertoires in COVID-19. CDR1 and CDR2 (germline): GTSNPN, SVGIG (reference sequence). J was trimmed by 1 base and V by 5 bases; bases with no gene match: 6. The CDR3 runs 14 residues. Some clones are missing from TCRdb's copy, which holds only in-frame ones; the method was immunoSEQ multiplex PCR. The sample shows 130,000 or so clones, around 89% of them seen only once. Seattle's enrolled individuals joined amid active infection and were then monitored longitudinally. The chain employs TRBV30 and TRBJ2-3, with 7 nucleotides matching TRBD2. The sequence derives from a man between 60 and 75 years old with COVID-19, enrolled during active disease. Specimen: peripheral blood. The CDR3 loop reads CAWVFAGGTDTQYF. CDR3 in DNA: TGTGCCTGGGTATTTGCGGGGGGCACAGATACGCAGTATTTT.